One and the same sample provided the 32 T cell receptor beta chains below, sequenced in a study of cytomegalovirus exposure and HLA in healthy donors. A multiplex PCR was run with 60 Vbeta primers and 13 Jbeta primers. Method: immunoSEQ multiplex PCR; TCRdb's copy keeps in-frame clones and lacks some. Of some 100,000 clones in the sample, 69% are singletons; the top ten hold about 5.7%. Source material: PBMCs. All receptors derive from a woman aged 70-85 years in good health and CMV-seropositive.

The CDR3 is CASSHVAGLSSYEQYF. The DNA of the CDR3 is TGCGCCAGCAGCCATGTAGCGGGGCTCAGCTCCTACGAGCAGTACTTC. This chain links TRBV4-1 with TRBJ2-7; 8 bases are a match to TRBD2. V shed 3 bases and J 0 bases; nucleotides not matched to a gene: 7. This CDR3 contains 16 residues. CDR1 and CDR2 from the germline V gene are MGHRA and YSYEKL.

The chain couples TRBV4-3 to TRBJ1-1, with D uncertain. The V gene lost 1 base and the J gene lost 4 bases, with 13 bases spanning the gap. Germline-derived CDR1 and CDR2 are LGHNA and YSLEER. This CDR3 region has 15 residues. CDR3 sequence reads: CASSQVLGWITEAFF. The CDR3 nucleotides read TGCGCCAGCAGCCAAGTGCTGGGCTGGATCACTGAAGCTTTCTTT.

The rearrangement uses TRBV30 and TRBJ1-1, with D hard to call. The CDR3 extends over 13 amino acids. Germline V gene sequence: CDR1 GTSNPN, CDR2 SVGIG (reference sequence). Deletions cut 8 bases from V and 1 base from J, with 14 bases between. CDR3 loop: CAGGRQKNTEAFF. DNA for the CDR3: TGTGCCGGAGGCCGGCAGAAGAACACTGAAGCTTTCTTT. Full variable domain (rest looked up from reference TRBV30 and TRBJ1-1): SQTIHQWPATLVQPVGSPLSLECTVEGTSNPNLYWYRQAAGRGLQLLFYSVGIGQISSEVPQNLSASRPQDRQFILSSKKLLLSDSGFYLCAGGRQKNTEAFFGQGTRLTVV.

The chain combines TRBV6-1 with TRBJ2-7; 8 nucleotides align to TRBD2. The CDR3 has 15 residues. CDR1 MNHNS and CDR2 SASEGT come from the germline V gene. With 6 bases clipped from V and 0 bases from J, the junction kept 7 bases outside the gene matches. The CDR3 loop is CASRDRGGVSYEQYF. In DNA form, the CDR3 reads TGTGCCAGCAGGGATCGGGGGGGAGTCTCCTACGAGCAGTACTTC.

This clone has only a few counts. The chain couples TRBV2 to TRBJ2-5; 9 nucleotides align to TRBD2. J was trimmed by 5 bases and V by 9 bases; bases with no gene match: 4. The germline gives CDR1 SNHLY, CDR2 FYNNEI. The CDR3 contains 12 residues. CDR3 nucleotide sequence: TGTGCCAGTAGCGGGGGAAGGGAGACCCAGTACTTC. This encodes CASSGGRETQYF.

Worth noting for this clone: Other DNA sequences in the sample encode the same CDR3. This chain joins TRBV6-5 and TRBJ1-4; the match to TRBD1 covers 9 bases. The germline V gene encodes CDR1 MNHEY and CDR2 SVGAGI. CDR3 length: 16 amino acids. V trimming: 0 bases; J trimming: 7 bases; junction bases outside the gene matches: 6. Written as DNA, the CDR3 is TGTGCCAGCAGTTACTCTACGGGACAGGGCGGTGAAAAACTGTTTTTT. This gives the protein CASSYSTGQGGEKLFF.

This clone appeared once. This rearrangement joins TRBV7-2 to TRBJ2-5, with 8 nucleotides matching TRBD2. V lost 5 bases to trimming and J lost 4 bases; unmatched junction nucleotides: 15. Germline V gene data show CDR1 as SGHTA and CDR2 as FQGNSA. This CDR3 is built from 17 residues. The CDR3 sequence is CASSLRNERGGRETQYF. Here the CDR3 DNA reads TGTGCCAGCAGCCTTAGGAACGAACGGGGGGGCCGAGAGACCCAGTACTTC.

The table lists this clone with a count of one. The chain carries TRBV25-1 and TRBJ2-7; tentatively, D is TRBD1 (8 bases). V shed 3 bases and J shed 3 bases, with 21 bases lying between them. Germline-derived CDR1 and CDR2 are MGHDK and SYGVNS. CDR3 size: 17 residues. CDR3 sequence reads: CASSESRGGQASYEQYF. In DNA form, the CDR3 reads TGTGCCAGCAGTGAGTCCCGCGGGGGACAGGCGAGCTACGAGCAGTACTTC.

The chain uses TRBV9 and TRBJ2-5, with 7 bases fitting TRBD1. With 2 bases clipped from V and 5 bases from J, the junction kept 6 bases outside the gene matches. CDR1 and CDR2 from the germline V gene are SGDLS and YYNGEE. This CDR3 spans 14 amino acids. The CDR3 region has the DNA TGTGCCAGCAGCGTGGGGACAGCCCAGGAGACCCAGTACTTC. Encoded protein: CASSVGTAQETQYF.

In its sample, this clone was seen a few times. The chain combines TRBV18 with TRBJ1-3; D is undetermined. CDR3 length equals 15 residues. The germline V and J ends were trimmed by 2 bases and 0 bases, with 8 bases remaining between them. CDR1 is KGHSH and CDR2 is LQKENI in the germline V gene. The CDR3 region has the DNA TGTGCCAGCTCACCAATGGACTTCTCTGGAAACACCATATATTTT. Protein: CASSPMDFSGNTIYF.

The chain employs TRBV2 and TRBJ2-7; a weak D match, TRBD2 (6 bases). Germline assignment: CDR1 SNHLY and CDR2 FYNNEI. CDR3 size: 14 residues. V was cut by 8 bases and J by 0 bases, with 14 bases left in between. The CDR3 reads CASLLGGFSYEQYF. CDR3 nucleotide sequence: TGTGCCAGCCTTTTGGGGGGATTCTCCTACGAGCAGTACTTC. Variable domain in full (rest from reference TRBV2 and TRBJ2-7): EPEVTQTPSHQVTQMGQEVILRCVPISNHLYFYWYRQILGQKVEFLVSFYNNEISEKSEIFDDQFSVERPDGSNFTLKIRSTKLEDSAMYFCASLLGGFSYEQYFGPGTRLTVT.

The genes are TRBV5-1 and TRBJ2-1, with 13 positions matching TRBD2. The trim removed 4 bases at V and 4 bases at J, leaving 11 bases unmatched. The CDR3 contains 18 residues. Germline lookup yields CDR1 SGHRS and CDR2 YFSETQ. The CDR3 DNA reads TGCGCCAGCAGCACCGGACTAGCGGGGGACGATTGGTACAATGAGCAGTTCTTC. Residues: CASSTGLAGDDWYNEQFF. Full variable domain (outside the CDR3, taken from reference TRBV5-1 and TRBJ2-1): KAGVTQTPRYLIKTRGQQVTLSCSPISGHRSVSWYQQTPGQGLQFLFEYFSETQRNKGNFPGRFSGRQFSNSRSEMNVSTLELGDSALYLCASSTGLAGDDWYNEQFFGPGTRLTVL.

The chain couples TRBV18 to TRBJ2-3; 7 nucleotides agree with TRBD2. This CDR3 spans 11 amino acids. CDR1 is KGHSH, CDR2 LQKENI, per germline. V lost 6 bases, J lost 6 bases, and 0 bases stayed unmatched. In nucleotides, the CDR3 is TGTGCCAGCTCCGGGGGGGATACGCAGTATTTT. As protein: CASSGGDTQYF.

The chain links TRBV5-6 to TRBJ1-2; 9 nucleotides match TRBD1. The CDR3 spans 14 residues. After removal of 7 bases from V and 6 bases from J, the junction contained 10 bases not matched to a gene. CDR1 SGHDT and CDR2 YYEEEE come from the germline V gene. The DNA of the CDR3 is TGTGCCAGCGGGAAACAGGGGGCGAAAAATGGCTACACCTTC. Its translation is CASGKQGAKNGYTF.

The CDR3 DNA follows: TGTGCCAGCAGCGTAGAAGGGTTGGGAGGGGCACCACAGTACTTC. Amino acid sequence: CASSVEGLGGAPQYF. The chain uses TRBV9 and TRBJ2-7; TRBD2 matches 7 bases. V shed 0 bases, J shed 10 bases, and the junction held 13 bases outside the gene matches. Germline-derived CDR1 and CDR2 are SGDLS and YYNGEE. The CDR3 length is 15 residues.

The V call is TRBV7-8, the J call TRBJ2-3; 7 bases align to TRBD2. CDR1 is SGHVS and CDR2 is FQNEAQ in the germline V gene. V shed 1 base and J 2 bases; nucleotides not matched to a gene: 6. CDR3 length: 16 residues. CDR3 DNA: TGTGCCAGCAGCTTAGTGGCGCGGGGGTACACAGATACGCAGTATTTT. The encoded protein is CASSLVARGYTDTQYF.

The V call is TRBV5-4, the J call TRBJ2-5, with TRBD2 matching 8 bases. V was clipped by 4 bases and J by 2 bases; unmatched bases: 7. This CDR3 spans 15 amino acids. Per germline, CDR1 SGHNT and CDR2 YYREEE (reference sequence). Here the CDR3 DNA reads TGTGCCAGCAGCCTGGACGGGGGGGCTCAAGAGACCCAGTACTTC. Translated: CASSLDGGAQETQYF.

The chain employs TRBV18 and TRBJ2-7; 10 nucleotides line up with TRBD1. The CDR3 extends over 11 amino acids. V gave up 6 bases and J gave up 13 bases; unmatched junction bases: 6. Germline assignment: CDR1 KGHSH and CDR2 LQKENI. The CDR3 DNA is TGTGCCAGCTCCCCGGGACAGGGGTTATACTTC. Its protein product is CASSPGQGLYF.

V gene TRBV5-1 combines with J gene TRBJ2-1, with D tentatively TRBD1 (6 bases). The CDR3 is made up of 14 amino acids. V lost 2 bases and J 10 bases, leaving 16 bases between the germline ends. The germline CDR1 and CDR2 sequences are SGHRS and YFSETQ. The CDR3 loop reads CASSFVAGVNEQFF. As DNA, the CDR3 is TGCGCCAGCAGCTTCGTGGCAGGGGTGAACGAGCAGTTCTTC.

About this clone itself: This is likely a read error, given that the CDR3 carries no conserved phenylalanine or tryptophan at its end. The chain is built from TRBV19 and TRBJ1-5; D perhaps matches TRBD1 (5 bases). This CDR3 is built from 12 residues. Trimming pared 4 bases from V and 5 bases from J, leaving 6 bases between. Per germline, CDR1 LNHDA and CDR2 SQIVND (reference sequence). The CDR3 coding sequence is TGTGCCAGTAGTAAAGGGGATCAGCCCCAGCATGTT. Its protein product is CASSKGDQPQHV.

CDR3 sequence reads: CASTQGNQPQHF. The DNA of the CDR3 is TGTGCCAGCACGCAGGGGAATCAGCCCCAGCATTTT. This chain connects TRBV25-1 to TRBJ1-5; TRBD1 is a possible D gene (6 bases). Trimming removed 7 bases from V and 4 bases from J, with 8 bases in between. This CDR3 has 12 residues. Looked up from germline, CDR1 is MGHDK and CDR2 is SYGVNS.

The gene calls are TRBV30 and TRBJ2-2, with 12 positions matching TRBD2. The V and J ends lost 0 bases and 10 bases, in that order; junction bases with no gene match: 6. The germline CDR1 and CDR2 sequences are GTSNPN and SVGIG (reference sequence). The length of the CDR3 is 15 residues. DNA for the CDR3: TGTGCCTGGAGTGTTCCTAGCGGGGGGGCCGAGGAGCTGTTTTTT. It is translated as CAWSVPSGGAEELFF.

The chain recombines TRBV6-1 with TRBJ1-6, with a possible D match to TRBD1 (5 bases). The CDR3 consists of 16 residues. Trimming shortened V by 4 bases and J by 14 bases, and 24 bases separated the two germline ends. CDR1 and CDR2 (germline): MNHNS, SASEGT. Here the CDR3 DNA reads TGTGCCAGCAGTGCCGGGACGCCGGGTGGGGGGAGGACCCTCCACTTT. This gives the protein CASSAGTPGGGRTLHF.

This chain uses TRBV7-2 with TRBJ2-3, with D perhaps TRBD2 (7 bases). The germline CDR1 and CDR2 sequences are SGHTA and FQGNSA. Trimming left V 7 bases short and J 0 bases short, with 17 bases between. The CDR3 runs 16 residues. DNA of the CDR3: TGTGCCAGCACTTTGACGGGGGGCCTTAGCACAGATACGCAGTATTTT. It specifies CASTLTGGLSTDTQYF.

V gene TRBV29-1 combines with J gene TRBJ1-6, with TRBD1 as a possible D gene (5 bases). V was trimmed by 7 bases and J by 6 bases, leaving 13 bases between them. The germline CDR1 and CDR2 sequences are SQVTM and ANQGSEA. The CDR3 has 13 residues. The CDR3 sequence is CSAQTGGNSPLHF. DNA for the CDR3: TGCAGCGCTCAGACCGGGGGTAATTCACCCCTCCACTTT.

The chain is built from TRBV4-1 and TRBJ1-6, with 8 bases lining up with TRBD1. This CDR3 contains 17 residues. CDR1 is MGHRA, CDR2 YSYEKL, per germline. After removal of 0 bases from V and 6 bases from J, the junction contained 7 bases not matched to a gene. The CDR3 DNA is TGCGCCAGCAGCCAAGAAAGGGACAGGAGTCCTAATTCACCCCTCCACTTT. Protein sequence: CASSQERDRSPNSPLHF.

The chain has TRBV15 and TRBJ1-6, with 10 bases that match TRBD1. This CDR3 has 15 residues. Germline V gene sequence: CDR1 LNHNV, CDR2 YYDKDF (reference sequence). With V trimmed by 0 bases and J by 9 bases, 2 bases remained unmatched. The CDR3 DNA reads as TGTGCCACCAGCAGAGAGTGGACAGGGGGTTCACCCCTCCACTTT. It encodes CATSREWTGGSPLHF.

This chain uses TRBV5-6 with TRBJ1-6, with 11 bases that match TRBD1. This CDR3 contains 16 residues. The germline CDR1 and CDR2 sequences are SGHDT and YYEEEE. J was trimmed by 5 bases and V by 3 bases; bases with no gene match: 4. CDR3 protein: CASSSWTGGHNSPLHF. In DNA, the CDR3 is TGTGCCAGCAGCTCTTGGACAGGGGGCCATAATTCACCCCTCCACTTT. Based on the CDR3 plus reference TRBV5-6 and TRBJ1-6, the full variable domain is DAGVTQSPTHLIKTRGQQVTLRCSPKSGHDTVSWYQQALGQGPQFIFQYYEEEERQRGNFPDRFSGHQFPNYSSELNVNALLLGDSALYLCASSSWTGGHNSPLHFGNGTRLTVT.

The rearrangement links TRBV10-2 to TRBJ2-1, with 7 bases lining up with TRBD1. This CDR3 is 13 amino acids long. Trimming cost V 6 bases and J 6 bases; bases outside gene matches: 5. Germline V gene sequence: CDR1 WSHSY, CDR2 SAAADI. CDR3: CASSDRALNEQFF. Here the CDR3 DNA reads TGCGCCAGCAGCGACAGGGCCCTCAATGAGCAGTTCTTC.

The DNA for the CDR3 is TGTGCCAGCAGTGAACAGGGGGCAGGGGAGACCCAGTACTTC. Translating it yields CASSEQGAGETQYF. The chain employs TRBV6-1 and TRBJ2-5; 8 nucleotides agree with TRBD1. The trim removed 2 bases at V and 5 bases at J, leaving 4 bases unmatched. The CDR3 is 14 amino acids. Germline V CDR1 and CDR2: MNHNS, SASEGT.

This chain links TRBV7-9 with TRBJ2-7; D may be TRBD2 (5 bases). Germline V lookup: CDR1 SEHNR, CDR2 FQNEAQ (reference sequence). The CDR3 extends over 11 amino acids. Trimming removed 1 base at V and 9 bases at J, with 7 bases between. CDR3 amino acids: CASSLDAGQYF. CDR3 coding DNA: TGTGCCAGCAGCTTAGACGCGGGGCAGTACTTC.

The chain is built from TRBV5-4 and TRBJ1-5; TRBD1 aligns across 7 bases. CDR1 is SGHNT and CDR2 is YYREEE in the germline V gene (reference sequence). This CDR3 contains 15 residues. J was trimmed by 6 bases and V by 5 bases; bases with no gene match: 11. The CDR3 coding sequence is TGTGCCAGCAGTGAACAGGGGCGAACGGGTCAGCCCCAGCATTTT. Amino acids: CASSEQGRTGQPQHF.